This record concerns one T cell receptor (beta chain) sequence. Between the trimmed V and J ends, which lost 2 bases and 6 bases, there was a span of 7 bases. There are 13 residues in the CDR3. Germline V gene lookup returns CDR1 MNHEY and CDR2 SVGAGI. This sample was included in a study of tumor T cells in aggressive B-cell lymphoma. Assay used: immunoSEQ multiplex PCR; TCRdb lists only in-frame clones, some missing. Found here are about 9,900 clones, over 75% of them singletons; the top ten hold 4.3%. The TCR sequence derives from an adult with diffuse large B cell lymphoma. This rearrangement joins TRBV6-5 to TRBJ2-2; TRBD1 might be the D (5 bases). The specimen was tumor tissue. The CDR3 DNA follows: TGTGCCAGCAGTTACGGGGCGTCCGGGGAGCTGTTTTTT. Encoded protein: CASSYGASGELFF.